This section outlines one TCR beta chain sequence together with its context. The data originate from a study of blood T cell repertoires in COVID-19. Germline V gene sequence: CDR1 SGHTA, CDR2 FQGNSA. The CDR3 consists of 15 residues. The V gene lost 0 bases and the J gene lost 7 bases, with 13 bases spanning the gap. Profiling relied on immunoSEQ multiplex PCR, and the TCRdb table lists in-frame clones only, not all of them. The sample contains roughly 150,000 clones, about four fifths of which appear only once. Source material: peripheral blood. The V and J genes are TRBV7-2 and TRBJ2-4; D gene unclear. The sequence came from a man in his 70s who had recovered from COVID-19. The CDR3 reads CASSLATAYLNIQYF. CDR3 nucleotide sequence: TGTGCCAGCAGCTTAGCCACAGCATATCTGAACATTCAGTACTTC. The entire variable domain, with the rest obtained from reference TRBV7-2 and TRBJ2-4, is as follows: GAGVSQSPSNKVTEKGKDVELRCDPISGHTALYWYRQSLGQGLEFLIYFQGNSAPDKSGLPSDRFSAERTGGSVSTLTIQRTQQEDSAVYLCASSLATAYLNIQYFGAGTRLSVL.